Below are 6 T cell receptor beta chains sequenced from a single sample in a study of CD8+CD57+ T cells in acquired aplastic anemia. Patients picked for sequencing had shown CD8+CD57+ cell expansion detected by flow cytometry. Both TCR beta VDJ combination and CDR3 sequence profiling were carried out. Genomic DNA was the template for this profiling. TCRdb reprocessed the reads with MiXCR, giving one entry per CDR3 protein. The table lists about 58,000 distinct CDR3 sequences, approximately 50% of them singletons. The sample comprised sorted CD4+, CD8+, or CD8+CD57+ T cells (not recorded which) from PBMCs. The receptors stem from a human donor with aplastic anemia.

This clonotype has only a few counts. This chain links TRBV19 with TRBJ2-2; 8 bases align to TRBD1. Trimming removed 6 bases from V and 2 bases from J; junction bases left unmatched: 5. Germline V gene data show CDR1 as LNHDA and CDR2 as SQIVND (reference sequence). The CDR3 runs to 15 residues. For the CDR3, the DNA is TGTGCCAGTAGGATGACAGGGGTTAACACCGGGGAGCTGTTTTTT. It codes for CASRMTGVNTGELFF.

The V and J genes are TRBV15 and TRBJ2-6; D is perhaps TRBD2 (5 bases). The CDR3 spans 16 residues. Trimming cost V 0 bases and J 2 bases, with 8 bases left between them. Per the germline V gene, CDR1 is LNHNV and CDR2 is YYDKDF (reference sequence). CDR3 region: CATSRDPGTGANVLTF. For the CDR3, the DNA is TGTGCCACCAGCAGAGATCCGGGGACTGGGGCCAACGTCCTGACTTTC.

A word on this clonotype: Likely a read error: the CDR3 ends without its conserved phenylalanine or tryptophan. This chain connects TRBV2 to TRBJ1-6; the match to TRBD1 covers 10 bases. This CDR3 spans 15 amino acids. Per germline, CDR1 SNHLY and CDR2 FYNNEI. The CDR3 DNA reads TGCGCCAGCAGCCACGGGACAGGGGAGGGTTCACCCCTCCACCTT. Translation: CASSHGTGEGSPLHL.

V gene TRBV19 combines with J gene TRBJ1-2; D is possibly TRBD1 (5 bases). V shed 5 bases and J shed 10 bases, with 20 bases lying between them. This CDR3 is built from 14 residues. Germline CDR1 LNHDA, CDR2 SQIVND (reference sequence). CDR3 residues: CASSRWSAGSDYTF. Written as DNA, the CDR3 is TGTGCCAGTAGTCGCTGGTCGGCAGGGTCTGACTACACCTTC.

The chain carries TRBV7-9 and TRBJ1-2; a weak D match, TRBD1 (5 bases). The germline gives CDR1 SEHNR, CDR2 FQNEAQ (reference sequence). The CDR3 covers 12 residues. The V and J ends lost 5 bases and 4 bases respectively, with 8 bases between them. The CDR3 loop is CASSHGTYGYTF. CDR3 in DNA: TGTGCCAGCAGCCATGGGACCTATGGCTACACCTTC.

The gene calls are TRBV20-1 and TRBJ2-3; TRBD1 aligns across 10 bases. The CDR3 runs to 15 residues. V was pared by 4 bases and J by 1 base, with 5 bases of the junction left unmatched. Germline CDR1 DFQATT, CDR2 SNEGSKA (reference sequence). CDR3: CSATRQGAGTDTQYF. CDR3 DNA: TGCAGTGCTACTCGACAGGGGGCAGGCACAGATACGCAGTATTTT.